A single sample gave rise to the 22 T cell receptor beta chains below, sequenced in a study of T cells expressing NK-cell markers. TCRdb reprocessed the 5' RACE reads and reports one entry per CDR3 protein, with no DNA. The sample shows hundreds of thousands of distinct CDR3 sequences, and 4% to 5% sits with its ten largest clones. Sequencing used blood T cells: a sorted CD56 or NKG2C T cell subset, CD4+ or CD8+ T cells, or bulk PBMC T cells (not recorded which). These receptors were taken from a woman between 18 and 70 years old in good health.

The chain uses TRBV10-3 and TRBJ1-3; TCRdb lists TRBD1, though no DNA is available to test this call. This CDR3 has 16 amino acids. The germline V gene has CDR1 ENHRY and CDR2 SYGVKD. CDR3 residues: CAISAGQGYSGNTIYF.

The chain couples TRBV5-1 to TRBJ2-3; TCRdb's D gene call, TRBD2, goes unchecked for lack of DNA. Per germline, CDR1 SGHRS and CDR2 YFSETQ. This CDR3 spans 16 amino acids. The CDR3 loop reads CASSPPTSGTTDTQYF.

The rearrangement joins TRBV18 to TRBJ1-2; TCRdb's assignment of TRBD1 cannot be checked, as there is no DNA. The CDR3 length is 15 residues. In germline, CDR1 is KGHSH, CDR2 LQKENI. CDR3 sequence: CASSPPRQGSSGYTF.

The chain links TRBV6-5 to TRBJ1-2. The germline gives CDR1 MNHEY, CDR2 SVGAGI. There are 14 residues in the CDR3. The CDR3 loop is CASSYSRTIGGYTF.

This chain joins TRBV14 and TRBJ2-2; checking the TCRdb D call of TRBD2 is not possible without DNA. From germline, CDR1 is SGHDN and CDR2 FVKESK. The CDR3 loop spans 16 amino acids. The CDR3 sequence: CASSQDRGPNTGELFF.

CDR3 sequence: CATSDFLGLETQYF. J is TRBJ2-5 and V is TRBV24-1. Germline CDR1 reads KGHDR; CDR2 reads SFDVKD. CDR3 length equals 14 residues.

The V and J genes are TRBV20-1 and TRBJ2-5; the D call of TRBD2 rests on TCRdb alone, since no DNA is present to check it. The length of the CDR3 is 15 residues. The germline V gene encodes CDR1 DFQATT and CDR2 SNEGSKA (reference sequence). CDR3 sequence: CSAPGGLAVQETQYF.

The CDR3 loop is CASSLGRSGLPTGQYF. This chain connects TRBV7-2 to TRBJ2-3; TCRdb's D gene call, TRBD2, goes unchecked for lack of DNA. The CDR3 loop spans 16 amino acids. Looked up from germline, CDR1 is SGHTA and CDR2 is FQGNSA.

The chain combines TRBV6-1 with TRBJ1-3; with no DNA, the TCRdb D assignment of TRBD1 cannot be verified. This CDR3 is 17 amino acids long. Germline CDR1 is MNHNS and CDR2 is SASEGT. The CDR3 reads CASRLTGTPGAGNTIYF.

This sequence joins TRBV19 and TRBJ1-5; TCRdb's D call of TRBD1 is untestable without DNA. CDR1 is LNHDA and CDR2 is SQIVND in the germline V gene (reference sequence). The CDR3 is 13 amino acids. CDR3 sequence: CASSPQGSQPQHF.

V usage is TRBV5-4 and J usage is TRBJ2-7; TCRdb's D call of TRBD2 is untestable without DNA. Germline V lookup: CDR1 SGHNT, CDR2 YYREEE (reference sequence). The CDR3 consists of 17 residues. The CDR3 sequence: CASSFGTSGRGSYEQYF.

J is TRBJ2-2 and V is TRBV20-1; the D call from TCRdb, TRBD1, cannot be confirmed without DNA. Germline V gives CDR1 DFQATT, CDR2 SNEGSKA (reference sequence). The CDR3 extends over 12 amino acids. CDR3 loop: CSAEGVTGELFF.

The chain joins TRBV6-5 to TRBJ1-1. Germline V gene sequence: CDR1 MNHEY, CDR2 SVGAGI. The CDR3 totals 16 residues. CDR3 sequence reads: CASSFDGRLGTTEAFF.

V and J are TRBV12-3 or TRBV12-4 and TRBJ2-7; TCRdb picks TRBD1, but there is no DNA to check that call. The length of the CDR3 is 14 residues. CDR3: CASSLANRDYEQYF.

The rearrangement links TRBV28 to TRBJ2-7. CDR3 length equals 15 residues. Germline loops: CDR1 MDHEN, CDR2 SYDVKM. CDR3 residues: CASGMPEPSSYEQYF.

This sequence joins TRBV12-3 or TRBV12-4 and TRBJ1-5; TCRdb picks TRBD1, but there is no DNA to check that call. The CDR3 has 15 amino acids. The CDR3 sequence: CASTSWGQDNQPQHF.

The chain joins TRBV12-3 or TRBV12-4 to TRBJ2-3; absent DNA, TCRdb's TRBD2 call cannot be checked. The CDR3 loop spans 15 amino acids. The chain's CDR3 is CASSSDSKTTDTQYF.

The chain carries TRBV12-3 or TRBV12-4 and TRBJ1-3; TCRdb outputs TRBD1, but without DNA this stays unchecked. CDR3 length: 12 amino acids. CDR3 amino acids: CASSPGGDTIYF.

This sequence joins TRBV6-5 and TRBJ1-2; TCRdb selects TRBD1, and the lack of DNA leaves this call unchecked. From germline, CDR1 is MNHEY and CDR2 SVGAGI. The CDR3 consists of 17 residues. The CDR3 region is CASSYSWTGGAVYGYTF.

The chain employs TRBV12-3 or TRBV12-4 and TRBJ2-3; TCRdb designates TRBD1, a call that cannot be tested without DNA. This CDR3 is built from 13 residues. The CDR3 is CASSPLGGDTQYF.

The rearrangement uses TRBV18 and TRBJ2-1; TCRdb indicates TRBD2, and absent DNA this call remains unverified. Germline CDR1 KGHSH, CDR2 LQKENI. This CDR3 has 18 residues. CDR3 sequence reads: CASSPPNKGQSSYNEQFF.

The chain employs TRBV20-1 and TRBJ2-1; with no DNA, the TCRdb D assignment of TRBD2 cannot be verified. The CDR3 sequence is 17 residues long. Looked up from germline, CDR1 is DFQATT and CDR2 is SNEGSKA (reference sequence). The CDR3 loop is CSARGPPSVSRYNEQFF.